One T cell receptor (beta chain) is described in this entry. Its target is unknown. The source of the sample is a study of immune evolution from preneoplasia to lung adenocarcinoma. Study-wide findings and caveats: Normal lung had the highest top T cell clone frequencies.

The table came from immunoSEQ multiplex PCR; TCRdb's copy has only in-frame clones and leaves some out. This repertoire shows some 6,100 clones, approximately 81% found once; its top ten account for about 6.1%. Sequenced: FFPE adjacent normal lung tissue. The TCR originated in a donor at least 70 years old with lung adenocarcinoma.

The CDR3 DNA is TGCGCCAGCAGCCCTGACAGCAGCTCCTACAATGAGCAGTTCTTC. It codes for CASSPDSSSYNEQFF. The J gene is TRBJ2-1, the V gene TRBV5-1; TRBD1 might be the D (5 bases). The germline V and J ends were trimmed by 4 bases and 0 bases, with 11 bases remaining between them. The germline V gene has CDR1 SGHRS and CDR2 YFSETQ. CDR3 size: 15 residues.